Described below is a single T cell receptor (beta chain) sequence and its context. Its antigen is still unknown. Generation of TCR beta libraries employed quantitative 5'-RACE incorporating molecular barcodes. TCRdb re-analysed the 5' RACE reads in MiXCR, keeping a single row per CDR3 protein. The table includes hundreds of thousands of distinct CDR3 sequences, about 17% detected once. The CDR3 loop spans 16 amino acids. The V gene's germline CDR1 is MGHRA and CDR2 YSYEKL. The V gene end was trimmed by 1 base and the J gene end by 7 bases; junction bases not matched to a gene: 5. The sample originates from a study of CD8 T cells in ankylosing spondylitis. The study's findings and limits: Made up of eight or nine highly homologous variants, a TCR beta motif appeared characteristic of ankylosing spondylitis blood.

Sequenced material: blood, either unsorted or a sorted T cell fraction (not recorded which). V usage is TRBV4-1 and J usage is TRBJ2-3; 13 nucleotides line up with TRBD2. The source of this sequence is a male donor with ankylosing spondylitis. The CDR3 here is CASSQGTSGSSYTQYF. CDR3 DNA sequence: TGCGCCAGCAGCCAAGGGACTAGCGGGAGTTCATATACGCAGTATTTT.